This T cell receptor (beta chain) appears in the sequencing data of a study of identical twins. CDR1 is DFQATT, CDR2 SNEGSKA, per germline (reference sequence). The CDR3 loop spans 11 amino acids. Trimming left V 5 bases short and J 4 bases short, with 8 bases between. TCRdb passed the 5' RACE reads through MiXCR, listing each CDR3 protein once. The sample includes 470,000 or so distinct CDR3 sequences, 24% of them seen just once. This clonotype was recorded a few times. This sample was also put to use in a study of T cells expressing NK-cell markers. From that report: Repertoire data for TCR beta were derived from sorted T cells (CD3+CD56+NKG2C+, CD3+CD56+NKG2C- and CD3+CD56-NKG2C+). There were seven HCMV-seropositive donors and one seronegative donor among the eight sequenced.

The receptor was derived from a woman aged 18 to 35 in good health. The material sequenced was CD4+ T cells sorted from blood. The V call is TRBV20-1, the J call TRBJ1-1, with D uncertain. The CDR3 DNA reads as TGCAGTGCTGCCCGCGGCACTGAAGCTTTCTTT. Its protein product is CSAARGTEAFF.